The sequence of this T cell receptor beta chain was determined in a study of cytotoxic CD8 clonotypes in ibrutinib-treated CLL (dated by TCRdb to 2020 to 2022). Some background on the complete study: The cohort had about ten relapsed/refractory and about 15 treatment-naive patients; around 17 were IGHV unmutated. Partial responses were observed in some 24 patients and complete responses in 2; after a median follow-up of 68 months, remission was maintained in approximately 14 patients and progression was observed in approximately 12. Response samples were obtained after a median of 12 months of treatment, with a range of roughly 6 to 36 months. An average of about 250,000 productive templates and around 100,000 productive rearrangements was obtained per sample. Longitudinal samples were obtainable from about 30% of the roughly 90 participants in the trial. Cryopreserved peripheral blood mononuclear cells were collected at three points: before therapy, at response, and at either sustained remission or disease progression. Every sample from remission and from progressive disease was obtained while the patients were still on ibrutinib.

Notes on this clone: Its antigen is not yet known. Within one base of it there is no much larger clone, and no base qualities were kept.

The trim is 5 bases for V and 5 bases for J, with a gap of 9 bases between the germline ends. CDR1 and CDR2 are drawn from the germline V gene: SGHAT, FQNNGV. The CDR3 goes from the cysteine to the phenylalanine over 13 residues. The retained sequence is limited to the CDR3, 39 bases, with the frame set at the first base. Interpreted using the paper, the time point label stands for: roughly 23 months on ibrutinib. For TCR beta library preparation, around 1.8 micrograms of genomic DNA were extracted from the cryopreserved PBMCs. Longitudinal blood samples from CLL patients on ibrutinib monotherapy were analyzed using high-throughput TCR beta sequencing. The patients took part in an open-label, single-center phase 2 trial of ibrutinib monotherapy. Findings and caveats that apply to the study as a whole: Lymph node repertoires were not examined, and the timing of sampling was not matched between patients in sustained remission and those whose disease progressed. At baseline, clonality was higher than in age-matched healthy donors and showed a strong correlation with circulating CD8+ T-cell counts. Public clonotypes were rare and either shrank or stayed stable during treatment, and the rise in clonality at ibrutinib response reflected expansion of private clonotypes. Clonality rose at ibrutinib response, remained stable during sustained remission, and dropped back toward baseline at progression.

The goal of deep resolution MiSeq sequencing was a depth between 1 in 1 million and 1 in 200,000 T cells, and coverage averaged 10x per clonotype. The immunoSEQ hsTCRB Kit was used to generate TCR beta libraries. From the authors' description of their analysis: Data were analyzed with ImmunoSEQ Data Assistant and ImmunoSEQ Analyzer, with V, D and J genes assigned per IMGT definitions. Clonality, which ranges from 0 to 1, was calculated as one minus the normalized Shannon entropy of productive rearrangement frequencies. Public clonotype analysis was restricted to overrepresented clonotypes comprising at least 0.05% of each patient's repertoire. About a dozen age-matched healthy donor repertoires from immuneACCESS served as clonality controls. In TCRdb, the immuneACCESS table is reduced to in-frame sequences with V and J assigned. These tables do not hold every clone; where another copy was compared, an unresolved V gene accounts for under half, and the others remain unexplained. D and trimming were read from the DNA, whereas the V and J calls and clone size are those reported in that table. The sample data list 110,000 to 150,000 clones, and approximately 80% of these were observed just once. Of the sample, roughly 4.7% falls within the top ten clones.

The receptor's source is a human donor with chronic lymphocytic leukemia. The sample consisted of PBMCs, taken after 24 months of ibrutinib treatment. The chain employs TRBV11-2 and TRBJ1-4; TRBD1 is perhaps the D gene, given 5 matching bases. The DNA sequence is as follows: TGTGCCAGCAGCGGGGGACTAAATGAAAAACTGTTTTTT. This codes for CASSGGLNEKLFF.